The 18 T cell receptor beta chains below come from one sample, sequenced in a study of cytomegalovirus exposure and HLA in healthy donors. The PCR ran on 60 Vbeta and 13 Jbeta primers. TCRdb's table, derived via immunoSEQ multiplex PCR, lists solely in-frame clones and lacks some. The data contain 80,000 or so clones, 60% to 75% of them singletons. The source material was PBMCs. All receptors come from a middle-aged woman in good health and CMV-seropositive.

V gene TRBV4-1 combines with J gene TRBJ1-6; no clear D. The germline V and J ends were trimmed by 0 bases and 4 bases, with 16 bases remaining between them. Germline CDR1 MGHRA, CDR2 YSYEKL. The CDR3 runs to 18 residues. The CDR3, as DNA: TGCGCCAGCAGCCAAGATAAGATTCGGGAGGTTTATAATTCACCCCTCCACTTT. This translates into CASSQDKIREVYNSPLHF.

The chain couples TRBV27 to TRBJ1-2; TRBD1 matches at 7 bases. The V and J ends lost 6 bases and 4 bases, in that order; junction bases with no gene match: 8. Germline CDR1 and CDR2: MNHEY and SMNVEV (reference sequence). The CDR3 spans 14 residues. The CDR3 nucleotides are TGTGCCAGCAGAAGCGGCGACAGGGTCTATGGCTACACCTTC. Its protein product is CASRSGDRVYGYTF.

This chain uses TRBV5-1 with TRBJ2-2, with 9 bases identical to TRBD2. This CDR3 has 21 amino acids. The V and J ends lost 2 bases and 0 bases, in that order; junction bases with no gene match: 17. Germline CDR1 and CDR2: SGHRS and YFSETQ. In DNA, the CDR3 is TGCGCCAGCAGCTTCAATTTGGACCCCAAGCGGGGGGCCGCGAACACCGGGGAGCTGTTTTTT. Translating it yields CASSFNLDPKRGAANTGELFF.

This clone showed up just a few times. This chain connects TRBV5-1 to TRBJ2-3; a possible D gene is TRBD2 (5 bases). Deletions cut 1 base from V and 2 bases from J, with 11 bases between. The CDR3 has 15 amino acids. Germline V gives CDR1 SGHRS, CDR2 YFSETQ. The CDR3 coding sequence is TGCGCCAGCAGCTTGCCCCTAGCAACCACAGATACGCAGTATTTT. Encoded protein: CASSLPLATTDTQYF.

The V call is TRBV10-3, the J call TRBJ1-3; TRBD1 agrees at 10 bases. V was pared by 6 bases and J by 6 bases, with 14 bases of the junction left unmatched. CDR1 and CDR2 from the germline V gene are ENHRY and SYGVKD. The length of the CDR3 is 17 residues. CDR3: CAISPGQGIHGENTIYF. CDR3 nucleotides: TGTGCCATCAGCCCGGGACAGGGGATTCACGGGGAAAACACCATATATTTT.

This clone was seen only a few times. This sequence joins TRBV2 and TRBJ2-7; D gene ambiguous. The CDR3 spans 13 residues. Germline lookup yields CDR1 SNHLY and CDR2 FYNNEI. With 4 bases removed from V and 3 bases from J, the gap between germline ends came to 10 bases. Here the CDR3 reads CASSAMTHYEQYF. Here the CDR3 DNA reads TGTGCCAGCAGTGCTATGACACACTACGAGCAGTACTTC.

With respect to this clone: The sample has other DNA sequences that encode this CDR3 too. The chain recombines TRBV29-1 with TRBJ1-1; perhaps TRBD1 as D (6 bases). Trimming cost V 7 bases and J 0 bases, with 12 bases left between them. Germline V gene data show CDR1 as SQVTM and CDR2 as ANQGSEA. The CDR3 length is 13 residues. CDR3 DNA: TGCAGCGCCCGGACAGAGATGAACACTGAAGCTTTCTTT. It encodes CSARTEMNTEAFF.

The V call is TRBV7-9, the J call TRBJ1-1; D unresolved. Germline V lookup: CDR1 SEHNR, CDR2 FQNEAQ (reference sequence). The CDR3 is made up of 14 amino acids. V was trimmed by 0 bases and J by 1 base, leaving 6 bases between them. This CDR3 reads CASSLARENTEAFF. The CDR3, as DNA: TGTGCCAGCAGCTTAGCGCGTGAGAACACTGAAGCTTTCTTT.

The chain recombines TRBV15 with TRBJ1-1; tentatively, D is TRBD1 (6 bases). Trimming took 0 bases from V and 11 from J, leaving 16 bases between them. CDR1 is LNHNV, CDR2 YYDKDF, per germline (reference sequence). CDR3 length equals 14 residues. The CDR3 is CATSRDLQGGLAFF. DNA for the CDR3: TGTGCCACCAGCAGAGATTTACAGGGCGGTCTTGCTTTCTTT.

In its sample, this clone was seen once. The chain uses TRBV5-1 and TRBJ2-6, with 13 bases aligning to TRBD2. The CDR3 is made up of 18 amino acids. CDR1 and CDR2 (germline): SGHRS, YFSETQ. After removal of 4 bases from V and 3 bases from J, the junction contained 7 bases not matched to a gene. The CDR3 loop reads CASSTSGGANSGANVLTF. The DNA for the CDR3 is TGCGCCAGCAGCACTAGCGGGGGGGCCAATAGTGGGGCCAACGTCCTGACTTTC.

The chain combines TRBV19 with TRBJ2-1; 9 bases map to TRBD2. Germline trimming cut 6 bases from V and 8 bases from J; bases unmatched to any gene: 14. The CDR3 runs 16 residues. Germline V lookup: CDR1 LNHDA, CDR2 SQIVND (reference sequence). DNA of the CDR3: TGTGCCAGTAGGGGTAATCTAGCGGGGATATACGATGAGCAGTTCTTC. Protein sequence: CASRGNLAGIYDEQFF.

The table lists this clone with a count of one. The rearrangement links TRBV19 to TRBJ2-3, with 8 nucleotides matching TRBD1. Germline loops: CDR1 LNHDA, CDR2 SQIVND (reference sequence). This CDR3 contains 15 residues. The junction had 4 bases not matched to a gene; V was cut back by 4 bases and J by 1 base. In DNA form, the CDR3 reads TGTGCCAGTAGTACCGGACAGGGAGGCACAGATACGCAGTATTTT. Translation gives CASSTGQGGTDTQYF.

This CDR3 reads CATTGVGETQYF. In DNA form, the CDR3 reads TGCGCCACCACAGGGGTTGGGGAGACCCAGTACTTC. This chain uses TRBV5-1 with TRBJ2-5; 7 nucleotides line up with TRBD1. With 9 bases clipped from V and 5 bases from J, the junction kept 7 bases outside the gene matches. From germline, CDR1 is SGHRS and CDR2 YFSETQ. This CDR3 spans 12 amino acids.

The gene calls are TRBV2 and TRBJ2-7; weak D call: TRBD2 (6 bases). This CDR3 is 16 amino acids long. The V end lost 0 bases, the J end lost 2 bases, and 14 bases lay between the germline ends. Germline lookup yields CDR1 SNHLY and CDR2 FYNNEI. Written as DNA, the CDR3 is TGTGCCAGCAGTGAAGCAGGCCTAGCGAGCCCCTACGAGCAGTACTTC. This codes for CASSEAGLASPYEQYF.

The table lists this clone with a count of one. The rearrangement joins TRBV14 to TRBJ1-1; D may be TRBD1 (5 bases). The CDR3 loop spans 14 amino acids. The germline CDR1 and CDR2 sequences are SGHDN and FVKESK. Trimming left V 6 bases short and J 5 bases short, with 16 bases between. The CDR3 region is CASSLRGLGTEAFF. The CDR3 DNA is TGTGCCAGCAGTTTAAGGGGATTGGGGACTGAAGCTTTCTTT.

As to this clone: Mismatch with germline at one junction end may stem from a read error. This chain joins TRBV19 and TRBJ1-1; possibly TRBD1 for D (5 bases). CDR3 length equals 15 residues. In germline, CDR1 is LNHDA, CDR2 SQIVND (reference sequence). CDR3 nucleotides: TGTGCCAGTAGTATCGGAGCCGGGGGAAACAGTGAAGCTTTCTTT. Translated: CASSIGAGGNSEAFF. Using reference TRBV19 and TRBJ1-1 for the parts outside the CDR3, the full variable domain is DGGITQSPKYLFRKEGQNVTLSCEQNLNHDAMYWYRQDPGQGLRLIYYSQIVNDFQKGDIAEGYSVSREKKESFPLTVTSAQKNPTAFYLCASSIGAGGNSEAFFGQGTRLTVV.

The chain has TRBV28 and TRBJ1-1; the D gene is possibly TRBD1 (5 bases). V dropped 4 bases and J dropped 11 bases, with 14 bases sitting between them. Germline-derived CDR1 and CDR2 are MDHEN and SYDVKM. This CDR3 comprises 12 residues. DNA for the CDR3: TGTGCCAGCAGTTCCTCCGGGGGGAGCGCTTTCTTT. This sequence encodes CASSSSGGSAFF.

The genes are TRBV2 and TRBJ1-5; weak D call: TRBD1 (5 bases). This CDR3 has 15 amino acids. CDR1 is SNHLY and CDR2 is FYNNEI in the germline V gene. Trimming shortened V by 2 bases and J by 0 bases, and 8 bases separated the two germline ends. CDR3 protein: CASSEQGNSNQPQHF. CDR3 DNA: TGTGCCAGCAGTGAACAGGGTAATAGCAATCAGCCCCAGCATTTT.